This T cell receptor beta chain was observed in a study of identical twins. Whole-study findings and limits: Out-of-frame alpha sequences shared by twins were enriched for low generation probability.

In germline, CDR1 is SQVTM, CDR2 ANQGSEA. V lost 7 bases to trimming and J lost 9 bases; unmatched junction nucleotides: 5. CDR3 length equals 12 residues. TCRdb called the 5' RACE reads again in MiXCR, with one record for every CDR3 protein. The top ten hold around 0.48% of the sample, which has about 530,000 distinct CDR3 sequences, 12% to 15% seen once. Worth noting for this clonotype: Its target is not known.

Separately, the same data were catalogued under a study of yellow fever vaccine responses in identical twins.

This clonotype was obtained from a woman aged 18-29 years in good health. The sequencing sample was made of CD4+ T cells sorted from blood. The chain is built from TRBV29-1 and TRBJ2-4; 11 positions match TRBD2. The DNA for the CDR3 is TGCAGCGGGGGACTAGCGGATGGCATTCAGTACTTC. It is translated as CSGGLADGIQYF.